Below, 18 T cell receptor beta chains from the same sample are listed, as sequenced in a study of blood T cell repertoires in COVID-19. Measured with immunoSEQ multiplex PCR; TCRdb has only the in-frame clones, and not every one. The sample records 240,000 or so clones, approximately 83% being singletons. The specimen sequenced was PBMCs or T cells enriched from blood (not recorded which). Receptors originate from a middle-aged woman with acute COVID-19.

This clone has only a few counts. Other DNA sequences in the same sample also yield this CDR3. J is TRBJ2-3 and V is TRBV15, with TRBD1 matching over 8 bases. The CDR3 consists of 15 residues. Losses at the gene ends were 3 bases for V and 0 bases for J; bases not matched to a gene: 2. Germline CDR1 LNHNV, CDR2 YYDKDF (reference sequence). The CDR3 here is CATSRDRASTDTQYF. In nucleotides, the CDR3 is TGTGCCACCAGCAGGGACAGGGCTAGCACAGATACGCAGTATTTT.

The gene calls are TRBV5-8 and TRBJ1-5; 8 bases are shared with TRBD1. Unmatched junction bases numbered 7, after V lost 5 bases and J lost 0 bases. CDR1 is SGHTS, CDR2 YDEGEE, per germline. The CDR3 length is 16 residues. The CDR3 loop is CASRDRDRPSNQPQHF. DNA for the CDR3: TGTGCCAGCAGGGATCGGGACAGGCCTAGCAATCAGCCCCAGCATTTT. Full variable domain (missing parts from reference TRBV5-8 and TRBJ1-5): EAGVTQSPTHLIKTRGQQATLRCSPISGHTSVYWYQQALGLGLQFLLWYDEGEERNRGNFPPRFSGRQFPNYSSELNVNALELEDSALYLCASRDRDRPSNQPQHFGDGTRLSIL.

The chain carries TRBV9 and TRBJ2-3, with 11 bases fitting TRBD2. The germline V gene encodes CDR1 SGDLS and CDR2 YYNGEE. Germline trimming cut 0 bases from V and 4 bases from J; bases unmatched to any gene: 4. This CDR3 has 16 amino acids. CDR3 nucleotide sequence: TGTGCCAGCAGCGTAGGTAGCGGGAGGGCCCCAGATACGCAGTATTTT. It yields the protein CASSVGSGRAPDTQYF.

CDR3 sequence reads: CASSQRGTSGRRAYEQYF. Here the CDR3 DNA reads TGTGCCAGCAGCCAACGCGGGACTAGCGGGAGGAGGGCCTACGAGCAGTACTTC. V gene TRBV14 combines with J gene TRBJ2-7, with TRBD2 matching over 15 bases. Germline-derived CDR1 and CDR2 are SGHDN and FVKESK. The CDR3 has 18 residues. Trimming at V came to 2 bases and at J to 2 bases, leaving 7 bases not matched to a gene. The entire variable domain, with the rest obtained from reference TRBV14 and TRBJ2-7, is as follows: EAGVTQFPSHSVIEKGQTVTLRCDPISGHDNLYWYRRVMGKEIKFLLHFVKESKQDESGMPNNRFLAERTGGTYSTLKVQPAELEDSGVYFCASSQRGTSGRRAYEQYFGPGTRLTVT.

The chain joins TRBV28 to TRBJ1-4, with 8 positions matching TRBD1. Trimming removed 6 bases from V and 5 bases from J; junction bases left unmatched: 8. CDR3 length: 15 amino acids. CDR1 MDHEN and CDR2 SYDVKM come from the germline V gene. CDR3 sequence reads: CASRNDRDRNEKLFF. The CDR3 DNA sequence: TGTGCCAGCAGGAATGACCGGGACAGGAATGAAAAACTGTTTTTT.

The rearrangement links TRBV5-1 to TRBJ1-1; D remains ambiguous. The V end was cut by 4 bases, the J end by 0 bases, with 7 bases between. CDR1 and CDR2 from the germline V gene are SGHRS and YFSETQ. The CDR3 has 13 amino acids. This CDR3 is CASSEGMNTEAFF. CDR3 coding DNA: TGCGCCAGCAGCGAGGGCATGAACACTGAAGCTTTCTTT.

This rearrangement joins TRBV6-5 to TRBJ1-5; TRBD1 aligns across 7 bases. The germline gives CDR1 MNHEY, CDR2 SVGAGI. The CDR3 has 13 residues. J was trimmed by 6 bases and V by 9 bases; bases with no gene match: 8. The CDR3 DNA reads as TGTGCCAGTTCAAGGGGGCGCAGTCAGCCCCAGCATTTT. Its protein is CASSRGRSQPQHF.

Turning to this clone: Other nucleotide sequences from this sample produce the same CDR3. The J gene is TRBJ2-5, the V gene TRBV7-3, with D possibly matching TRBD1 (6 bases). Trimming removed 2 bases at V and 4 bases at J, with 11 bases between. From germline, CDR1 is SGHTA and CDR2 FQGTGA. CDR3 length: 14 residues. The CDR3 is CASSLSGVGETQYF. The CDR3 nucleotides are TGTGCCAGCAGCTTATCAGGGGTTGGAGAGACCCAGTACTTC.

The V call is TRBV11-2, the J call TRBJ1-2, with 7 bases fitting TRBD1. The CDR3 totals 14 residues. The V and J ends lost 4 bases and 4 bases, in that order; junction bases with no gene match: 6. Germline V CDR1 and CDR2: SGHAT, FQNNGV. The CDR3 loop is CASSSNRGAYGYTF. For the CDR3, the DNA is TGTGCCAGCAGCTCAAACAGGGGTGCCTATGGCTACACCTTC.

Only a few counts were recorded for this clone. V usage is TRBV25-1 and J usage is TRBJ1-2, with D perhaps TRBD1 (5 bases). The CDR3 length is 13 residues. CDR1 MGHDK and CDR2 SYGVNS come from the germline V gene. Trimming removed 1 base from V and 11 bases from J, with 14 bases in between. The CDR3 region is CASSESSRAWYTF. The CDR3 bases are TGTGCCAGCAGTGAATCCTCCAGGGCGTGGTACACCTTC.

This clone was seen a handful of times. The rearrangement uses TRBV7-6 and TRBJ1-1; D is perhaps TRBD1 (6 bases). Trimming removed 1 base at V and 1 base at J, with 19 bases between. CDR3 length: 18 residues. The germline V gene has CDR1 SGHVS and CDR2 FNYEAQ. The chain's CDR3 is CASSLVVSGVGRNTEAFF. CDR3 bases: TGTGCCAGCAGCTTAGTAGTTTCAGGGGTCGGCCGGAACACTGAAGCTTTCTTT.

V is TRBV29-1 and J is TRBJ1-2; tentatively, D is TRBD1 (5 bases). The V gene's germline CDR1 is SQVTM and CDR2 ANQGSEA. The ends were cut back, 7 bases at V and 2 bases at J, with 8 bases in the middle. The CDR3 covers 11 residues. The DNA of the CDR3 is TGCAGCGCCGGGGGGAACTATGGCTACACCTTC. Amino acids: CSAGGNYGYTF.

This chain connects TRBV11-3 to TRBJ2-1, with 10 bases that match TRBD2. The length of the CDR3 is 19 residues. V lost 2 bases, J lost 3 bases, and 13 bases stayed unmatched. The germline gives CDR1 SGHNT, CDR2 YENEEA. The CDR3, as DNA: TGTGCCAGCAGCTTAATCGCGCCCGAGACTAGCGGGTACTACAATGAGCAGTTCTTC. Residues: CASSLIAPETSGYYNEQFF.

This clone was seen just once. This chain connects TRBV10-1 to TRBJ1-1; no clear D gene. The CDR3 totals 13 residues. V lost 3 bases and J 4 bases, leaving 9 bases between the germline ends. In germline, CDR1 is WNHNN, CDR2 SYGVQD (reference sequence). CDR3 sequence reads: CASSDRGTTEAFF. The CDR3 bases are TGCGCCAGCAGTGATCGGGGTACCACTGAAGCTTTCTTT.

The chain has TRBV12-3 or TRBV12-4 and TRBJ2-7; no clear D gene. The CDR3 has 12 residues. The V gene lost 6 bases and the J gene lost 7 bases, with 13 bases spanning the gap. The chain's CDR3 is CASSLSTGEQYF. For the CDR3, the DNA is TGTGCCAGCAGCCTATCTACGGGTGAGCAGTACTTC.

The V gene is TRBV9, the J gene TRBJ1-2; possible D gene TRBD1, 5 bases. The CDR3 consists of 18 residues. Germline lookup yields CDR1 SGDLS and CDR2 YYNGEE. Trimming removed 0 bases from V and 1 base from J, with 19 bases in between. The CDR3 loop is CASSVGGGGTTFNYGYTF. The CDR3 region has the DNA TGTGCCAGCAGCGTAGGAGGAGGTGGGACTACGTTTAACTATGGCTACACCTTC.

The chain links TRBV30 to TRBJ1-2; no definite D call. The CDR3 covers 12 residues. Germline CDR1 and CDR2: GTSNPN and SVGIG (reference sequence). V lost 0 bases, J lost 5 bases, and 7 bases lay in between. CDR3 amino acids: CAWSVLGYGYTF. CDR3 coding DNA: TGTGCCTGGAGTGTACTCGGTTATGGCTACACCTTC. The full variable domain, rest sourced from reference TRBV30 and TRBJ1-2, is SQTIHQWPATLVQPVGSPLSLECTVEGTSNPNLYWYRQAAGRGLQLLFYSVGIGQISSEVPQNLSASRPQDRQFILSSKKLLLSDSGFYLCAWSVLGYGYTFGSGTRLTVV.

This chain uses TRBV6-5 with TRBJ2-5, with a possible D match to TRBD1 (5 bases). Germline CDR1 is MNHEY and CDR2 is SVGAGI. The ends were cut back, 3 bases at V and 3 bases at J, with 14 bases in the middle. This CDR3 is built from 15 residues. The chain's CDR3 is CASSYIGSGKETQYF. CDR3 in DNA: TGTGCCAGCAGTTATATAGGGTCAGGGAAAGAGACCCAGTACTTC.